The present T cell receptor (beta chain) was sequenced within a study of T cells in Graves' hyperthyroidism and ophthalmopathy. Overall study findings and caveats: Model output signaled ophthalmopathy a median roughly 6 months ahead of onset.

What was amplified from RNA transcripts were TCR beta CDR3 regions. RT-PCR in the first round (using the HTBI primer set) targeted the TCR CDR3. From the multiplex PCR reads, TCRdb called clonotypes with MiXCR, one entry per CDR3 protein. The repertoire holds 250,000 to 300,000 distinct CDR3 sequences, with roughly a fifth as singletons. Any patient presenting with uncontrolled infection, other autoimmune disease, pregnancy or lactation was left out. Diagnoses used clinical symptoms, serum thyroxine and TRAb, thyroid ultrasound and orbital computed tomography. Details on this clonotype: Its antigen remains unidentified. A much larger clonotype is one base distant, so this may be a read error.

Germline assignment: CDR1 SNHLY and CDR2 FYNNEI. This CDR3 region has 15 residues. The sequenced material came from blood. The clonotype originates from a man aged 50 or older with Graves' ophthalmopathy. This chain joins TRBV2 and TRBJ2-3; possibly TRBD1 or TRBD2 for D (5 bases each). For the CDR3, the DNA is TGTGCCGGCAGGCCGTCTAGGGGAGGCACAGATACGCAGTATTTT. Its protein product is CAGRPSRGGTDTQYF.